Each of the 15 T cell receptor beta chains below was sequenced from the same sample in a study of shared clonotypes between healthy human individuals (dated by TCRdb to between 2020 and 2021). To prepare the library, the immunoSEQ multiplex PCR assay was applied. TCRdb retrieved this table from immuneACCESS and kept in-frame rearrangements only. Not all clones are present; in checked studies, unresolved V genes account for under half, and no reason is known for the remainder. The sample profile shows more than 2 million clones; over 85% of them were found once. The leading ten clones occupy about 1.7% of the sample. CD8 naive samples were obtained by positive selection for CCR7 among CD45RO-negative cells, yielding a CD45RA+CCR7+ population from which TemRA cells were excluded. The sample consisted of naive CD8+ T cells from PBMCs. The cell subset or site tag for this specimen amounts to: CD45RA+CCR7+. These receptors were collected from a man between 18 and 35 years old in good health. Some clones in this sample may be carry-over from other donors' samples.

The J gene is TRBJ2-3, the V gene TRBV10-2; a weak D match, TRBD1 (6 bases). Germline values: CDR1 WSHSY, CDR2 SAAADI. V lost 3 bases and J 3 bases, leaving 13 bases between the germline ends. This CDR3 contains 15 residues. The DNA for the CDR3 is TGCGCCAGCAGTGACAGGGGAACAGGGACAGATACGCAGTATTTT. It encodes CASSDRGTGTDTQYF.

The chain combines TRBV10-3 with TRBJ2-7, with TRBD2 matching over 7 bases. The trim removed 10 bases at V and 2 bases at J, leaving 17 bases unmatched. Per the germline V gene, CDR1 is ENHRY and CDR2 is SYGVKD. The CDR3 runs to 16 residues. The CDR3, as DNA: TGTGCCACCCCTGCTGGGGGGGTCGTTGACACCTACGAGCAGTACTTC. Translated: CATPAGGVVDTYEQYF.

The CDR3 loop reads CASSHTRGQGLIGANVLTF. As DNA, the CDR3 is TGCGCCAGCAGCCACACTCGGGGACAGGGGTTGATTGGGGCCAACGTCCTGACTTTC. The V and J genes are TRBV4-3 and TRBJ2-6, with 10 bases matching TRBD1. V lost 3 bases, J lost 3 bases, and 11 bases stayed unmatched. From germline, CDR1 is LGHNA and CDR2 YSLEER. This CDR3 is 19 amino acids long.

A word on this clone: This sample also contains other DNA sequences that code for the same CDR3. The chain links TRBV7-3 to TRBJ2-1, with D uncertain. Germline-derived CDR1 and CDR2 are SGHTA and FQGTGA. V lost 0 bases and J 0 bases, leaving 9 bases between the germline ends. The CDR3 covers 16 residues. The CDR3 protein is CASSLTGPSSYNEQFF. In DNA form, the CDR3 reads TGTGCCAGCAGCTTAACCGGGCCAAGCTCCTACAATGAGCAGTTCTTC.

The chain joins TRBV2 to TRBJ2-1; D gene uncertain. The CDR3 length is 12 residues. Per the germline V gene, CDR1 is SNHLY and CDR2 is FYNNEI. Between the trimmed V and J ends, which lost 6 bases and 8 bases, there was a span of 11 bases. CDR3 sequence reads: CASRPSRDEQFF. The CDR3 nucleotides are TGTGCCAGCAGGCCTTCTAGGGATGAGCAGTTCTTC.

A note on this clone: Other DNA sequences in the sample encode the same CDR3. The chain carries TRBV28 and TRBJ2-7; D unresolved. The CDR3 has 13 amino acids. V was shortened by 6 bases and J by 2 bases, with 11 bases between the two germline ends. Germline V lookup: CDR1 MDHEN, CDR2 SYDVKM. The CDR3 here is CASSPSGAYEQYF. In nucleotides, the CDR3 is TGTGCCAGCAGCCCGAGTGGAGCCTACGAGCAGTACTTC.

The rearrangement links TRBV4-1 to TRBJ2-1; D is ambiguous. The CDR3 sequence is 12 residues long. Germline CDR1 is MGHRA and CDR2 is YSYEKL. The V end was cut by 6 bases, the J end by 9 bases, with 12 bases between. The CDR3 region has the DNA TGCGCCAGCAGACGCATCGGAAGTGAGCAGTTCTTC. Translated: CASRRIGSEQFF.

V is TRBV5-1 and J is TRBJ2-1; TRBD2 aligns across 11 bases. This CDR3 comprises 15 residues. Germline V lookup: CDR1 SGHRS, CDR2 YFSETQ. V was clipped by 6 bases and J by 7 bases; unmatched bases: 9. In nucleotides, the CDR3 is TGCGCCAGCATCTCAGGACTAGCGGGCCCTAATGAGCAGTTCTTC. This gives the protein CASISGLAGPNEQFF.

The V and J genes are TRBV10-3 and TRBJ1-5; a weak D match, TRBD1 (5 bases). CDR3 length: 17 residues. Germline CDR1 is ENHRY and CDR2 is SYGVKD. Trimming removed 1 base at V and 0 bases at J, with 13 bases between. The CDR3 DNA reads as TGTGCCATCAGTGAGTTTCTACAGGATCTTAGCAATCAGCCCCAGCATTTT. This gives the protein CAISEFLQDLSNQPQHF.

Only one count was recorded for this clone. This sequence joins TRBV9 and TRBJ2-3; 11 nucleotides line up with TRBD2. Looked up from germline, CDR1 is SGDLS and CDR2 is YYNGEE. This CDR3 is built from 16 residues. J gave up 3 bases and V 4 bases, and 7 bases lay outside the gene matches. CDR3 sequence (DNA): TGTGCCAGCAGCACCACTAGCGGGAGTATTACAGATACGCAGTATTTT. Protein sequence: CASSTTSGSITDTQYF. The variable domain in full, with the rest retrieved from reference TRBV9 and TRBJ2-3, is DSGVTQTPKHLITATGQRVTLRCSPRSGDLSVYWYQQSLDQGLQFLIQYYNGEERAKGNILERFSAQQFPDLHSELNLSSLELGDSALYFCASSTTSGSITDTQYFGPGTRLTVL.

The chain uses TRBV7-2 and TRBJ2-7; 12 bases line up with TRBD2. Germline V CDR1 and CDR2: SGHTA, FQGNSA. V dropped 1 base and J dropped 3; count of bases not matched to a gene: 7. The CDR3 is 17 residues long. For the CDR3, the DNA is TGTGCCAGCAGCTTAGAACTAGCGGGAGGCCGATACTACGAGCAGTACTTC. It is translated as CASSLELAGGRYYEQYF. Variable domain in full (rest from reference TRBV7-2 and TRBJ2-7): GAGVSQSPSNKVTEKGKDVELRCDPISGHTALYWYRQSLGQGLEFLIYFQGNSAPDKSGLPSDRFSAERTGGSVSTLTIQRTQQEDSAVYLCASSLELAGGRYYEQYFGPGTRLTVT.

The gene calls are TRBV7-2 and TRBJ2-2; TRBD2 aligns across 7 bases. The germline V gene has CDR1 SGHTA and CDR2 FQGNSA. The CDR3 length is 18 residues. V was pared by 5 bases and J by 1 base, with 13 bases of the junction left unmatched. CDR3 loop: CASSHAPSLAVNTGELFF. CDR3 nucleotide sequence: TGTGCCAGCAGCCACGCCCCGAGCCTAGCGGTGAACACCGGGGAGCTGTTTTTT.

A single count supports this clone. The J gene is TRBJ2-7, the V gene TRBV11-2, with TRBD2 matching over 8 bases. Germline values: CDR1 SGHAT, CDR2 FQNNGV. CDR3 length equals 16 residues. The ends lost 1 base at V and 3 bases at J; junction bases unmatched: 8. The CDR3 DNA follows: TGTGCCAGCAGCTTAGTTTCCGGGAGGGCTGACTACGAGCAGTACTTC. It is translated as CASSLVSGRADYEQYF.

This clone showed up just a few times. Additional DNA sequences in this sample encode the identical CDR3. CDR3 in amino acids: CASSLGGLTEAFF. CDR3 DNA: TGCGCCAGCAGCTTGGGGGGGCTCACTGAAGCTTTCTTT. The chain joins TRBV5-1 to TRBJ1-1, with D tentatively TRBD1 (6 bases). The CDR3 has 13 amino acids. Germline V CDR1 and CDR2: SGHRS, YFSETQ. Trimming shortened V by 0 bases and J by 4 bases, and 7 bases separated the two germline ends.

This clone was counted a few times. Other DNA sequences within the sample encode an identical CDR3. This chain connects TRBV28 to TRBJ1-1; D perhaps matches TRBD1 (5 bases). V lost 6 bases and J lost 2, with 10 bases in between. The germline V gene encodes CDR1 MDHEN and CDR2 SYDVKM. The CDR3 is made up of 13 amino acids. CDR3 residues: CASRETGNTEAFF. The CDR3 coding sequence is TGTGCCAGCAGAGAAACAGGTAACACTGAAGCTTTCTTT.